The clone carrying this T cell receptor (beta chain) showed up just a few times. Antigen unknown. This record belongs to a study of response to subunit inactivated influenza vaccine. General study findings and limits: Every seasonal influenza vaccination brings in few new T cells, the authors suggested.

The CDR3 totals 16 residues. Germline assignment: CDR1 MDHEN and CDR2 SYDVKM. Trimming took 5 bases from V and 5 from J; bases not matched to a gene: 9. In TCRdb, the RT-PCR reads were re-called with MiXCR into one record per CDR3 protein. The profile shows approximately 570,000 distinct CDR3 sequences, approximately 7.7% of them singletons. The source is a man between 50 and 69 years old who received an inactivated influenza vaccine. V gene TRBV28 combines with J gene TRBJ2-5; 12 bases fit TRBD2. The sample here was PBMCs from blood, taken about 23 months after vaccination. CDR3 sequence: CASSTRLAGVWETQYF. As DNA, the CDR3 is TGTGCCAGCAGTACAAGACTAGCGGGAGTGTGGGAGACCCAGTACTTC.